This entry concerns a single T cell receptor beta chain. This entry comes from a study of T cell responses to AZD1222 COVID-19 vaccine. The CDR3 runs 15 residues. In germline, CDR1 is SGHDT, CDR2 YYEEEE. With 1 base clipped from V and 0 bases from J, the junction kept 4 bases outside the gene matches. TCRdb's table, derived via immunoSEQ multiplex PCR, lists solely in-frame clones and lacks some. The repertoire has about 160,000 clones, 92% of them found once; the top ten carry roughly 3.3%. V and J are TRBV5-6 and TRBJ2-7; 7 nucleotides align to TRBD1. The specimen was peripheral blood, collected 28 days after the second AZD1222 dose. This clonotype was sampled from an adult who received the AZD1222 COVID-19 vaccine. The CDR3 loop is CASSLLGQNSYEQYF. The CDR3 DNA sequence: TGTGCCAGCAGCTTGCTGGGACAGAACTCCTACGAGCAGTACTTC.